This T cell receptor beta chain came from a study of shared clonotypes between healthy human individuals (dated by TCRdb to 2018 to 2020). In the study overall: The cohort comprised two women and three men aged 18 to 49 years. Per donor, leukapheresis produced somewhere between about 0.8 and 9 billion PBMCs. The study deeply sequenced blood TCR repertoires of several healthy adults to estimate repertoire size and the extent of clonotype sharing between individuals. To increase sequencing depth and limit assay-specific biases, different laboratories used diverse techniques to prepare libraries and sequence TCR repertoires. For each donor, CD4 naive and CD4 memory were each run on three plates, CD8 naive on two plates, and CD8 memory on one plate. Overall study results and their limits: The genetic and exposure-history diversity represented was limited by the small number of donors. Based on pairwise subsampling, the degree of clonotype sharing among donors was expected to be affected by sequencing depth. About 5% of naive CD4, 3.5% of naive CD8, roughly 2.5% of memory CD4, and 0.35% to 0.5% of memory CD8 clonotypes were shared across several donors. Incomplete sequencing was indicated by rarefaction of sorted-subset datasets, despite the large sequencing depth. Clonotypes shared by all four sorted-subset donors showed higher generation probabilities than non-shared clonotypes. Naive subsets generally had larger estimated clonotype richness than memory subsets. Sampling was restricted to blood, and TCR repertoires in tissues likely differ from the TCR repertoires found in blood.

Note on this clone: No cognate antigen has been identified for it. No clone much larger than this one lies a single base away; base qualities are absent.

Healthy HIV-negative adults with no recently reported acute infections or vaccinations were included as donors. Every donor was a Caucasian adult residing in Nashville, Tennessee, USA. CD4+ T cells were enriched through magnetic negative selection, after which naive cells were positively selected on CD45RA and the remaining negative fraction served as the memory subset. After blood collection by leukapheresis, PBMCs were isolated using Ficoll-Histopaque density gradient centrifugation and then cryopreserved in the vapor phase of liquid nitrogen. Analytical flow cytometry was used to check the purity and quantity of each magnetically sorted T cell population. From each sorted fraction, genomic DNA was isolated and quantified by UV absorbance on a Nanodrop 2000c. Based on the germline V gene, the CDR1 and CDR2 sequences are SGHTA and FQGNSA. From V the trimming removes 7 bases and from J it removes 2 bases, while the gene matches leave 7 bases of the junction unaccounted for. The CDR3 contains 16 residues, cysteine and phenylalanine counted. Kept here is only the CDR3 DNA, which spans 48 bases and is read in frame from base 1.

Using the deep immunoSEQ assay, TCR CDR3 regions were amplified from genomic DNA by multiplex PCR. Genomic DNA extracted from each cell subset was distributed evenly over all wells of several immunoSEQ 96-well plates, and each plate served as one replicate. For sorted subsets, approximately 0.2 ug of genomic DNA, equivalent to roughly 33,000 T cell genomes, went into each replicate PCR. Purified libraries were quantified with a Qubit 3.0 fluorometer, sized on a Bioanalyzer 2100, and re-quantified with the KAPA Library Quantification kit. Every immunoSEQ 96-well plate was sequenced on a separate single-read 150-cycle Illumina NextSeq 550 flow cell. The source study handled its data this way. Because the immunoSEQ output held only junctional sequences and lacked quality scores, the filtering could not match the filtering applied to full-length reads. Sequences were annotated with PyIR, a Python wrapper for IgBLAST v1.9, and V/J genes and CDR3 were assigned using IMGT germline references. Reads with weak V/J assignments (E-value above 1e-6), missing CDR3, stop codons, out-of-frame junctions, or ambiguous translated residues were removed. V3J clonotypes were defined as sequences sharing an identical inferred V gene, J gene, and CDR3 amino acid sequence. Percentage overlap between repertoires was computed as shared unique clonotypes divided by the size of the smaller repertoire. Richness of each repertoire was evaluated using RTK rarefaction, the Chao1 estimator, and Recon v2.1 estimates of unobserved clonotypes. Generation probabilities for all TCRbeta clonotypes obtained by the gDNA method from several donors were computed using OLGA. Imported from immuneACCESS, the table was reduced by TCRdb to in-frame sequences with V and J called. These copies leave out some clones; in studies compared against another copy, an unresolved V gene accounts for under half, and the cause of the remainder is not known. V, J and clone size are those of that table, while D and trimming were read from the DNA. Here the sample has about 1.5 million clones; 98% occur a single time. The ten biggest clones cover roughly 0.4% of the sample.

The source material was naive CD4+ T cells sorted from blood. The sample's cell subset or site label, in plain terms: CD45RA+ positively selected. This TCR derives from a man aged 30-40 years in good health. The chain is made from TRBV7-2 and TRBJ2-1; TRBD2 aligns with 11 central bases. The DNA sequence reads TGTGCCAGCACCAATAGCGGGAGGGCCACCTACAATGAGCAGTTCTTC. This translates into CASTNSGRATYNEQFF.